Below, 5 T cell receptor beta chains from the same sample are listed, as sequenced in a study of T cells in Graves' hyperthyroidism and ophthalmopathy. RNA transcripts served as the template for amplifying TCR beta CDR3 regions. HTBI primers were used for first-round RT-PCR of the TCR CDR3. TCRdb redid the calling of the multiplex PCR reads with MiXCR, one entry per CDR3 protein. The sample includes 500,000 to 600,000 distinct CDR3 sequences, about 45% of them seen just once. The sequenced sample consisted of peripheral blood or thyroid tissue (not recorded which). The receptors were sampled from a woman aged 18-35 years with Graves' hyperthyroidism.

The genes are TRBV2 and TRBJ2-7, with 7 positions matching TRBD1. Germline CDR1 reads SNHLY; CDR2 reads FYNNEI. This CDR3 comprises 15 residues. V lost 0 bases and J lost 5; bases outside the gene matches: 7. The CDR3 spells CASSEAEDRLHEQYF. CDR3 sequence (DNA): TGTGCCAGCAGTGAAGCGGAGGACAGGCTTCACGAGCAGTACTTC.

A note on this clonotype: This may stem from a read error, because a much larger clone lies one nucleotide away. The rearrangement uses TRBV6-6 and TRBJ2-5; D not certain. V was clipped by 5 bases and J by 3 bases, with 10 bases between them. CDR3 size: 13 residues. The germline V gene encodes CDR1 MNHNY and CDR2 SVGAGI (reference sequence). Here the CDR3 reads CASSESREETQYF. CDR3 sequence (DNA): TGTGCCAGCAGTGAGTCTAGGGAAGAGACCCAGTACTTC.

This clonotype was observed at least ten times. A read error may account for a junction end that differs from germline. The chain recombines TRBV7-8 with TRBJ2-7; D remains ambiguous. The germline gives CDR1 SGHVS, CDR2 FQNEAQ. This CDR3 contains 12 residues. CDR3 region: CASGVFSHEQYF. The CDR3, as DNA: TGTGCCAGCGGAGTTTTCTCCCACGAGCAGTACTTC.

The J gene is TRBJ2-7, the V gene TRBV19; TRBD2 aligns across 13 bases. The CDR3 covers 15 residues. Germline V gene lookup returns CDR1 LNHDA and CDR2 SQIVND (reference sequence). V lost 4 bases and J lost 5; bases outside the gene matches: 5. The chain's CDR3 is CASSTGTSGMHEQYF. CDR3 coding DNA: TGTGCCAGTAGTACTGGGACTAGCGGGATGCACGAGCAGTACTTC.

On this clonotype itself: A much larger clonotype is one base distant, so this may be a read error. This chain uses TRBV7-2 with TRBJ2-7; 10 positions agree with TRBD2. V lost 5 bases to trimming and J lost 3 bases; unmatched junction nucleotides: 4. Germline V gene data show CDR1 as SGHTA and CDR2 as FQGNSA. The CDR3 extends over 14 amino acids. CDR3 DNA: TGTGCCAGCAGCATGGGACTAGCGAACTACGAGCAGTACTTC. Translating it yields CASSMGLANYEQYF. Full variable domain (rest looked up from reference TRBV7-2 and TRBJ2-7): GAGVSQSPSNKVTEKGKDVELRCDPISGHTALYWYRQSLGQGLEFLIYFQGNSAPDKSGLPSDRFSAERTGGSVSTLTIQRTQQEDSAVYLCASSMGLANYEQYFGPGTRLTVT.